A few counts support the clone carrying this TCR beta chain. Its antigen remains unknown. This sample was included in a study of T cell responses to AZD1222 COVID-19 vaccine. Study findings and constraints: Nearly half of the spike-specific TCRs reportedly recognize variant regions that carry no mutations. The number of AZD1222 recipients seropositive at baseline was only five or six. The sample set comprised mostly white British donors with more females, and clonal diversity was possibly underestimated.

This table comes from immunoSEQ multiplex PCR, and its TCRdb copy is limited to in-frame clones, with some not included. In the table there are tens of thousands of clones, around 89% of which are singletons. The V end lost 6 bases, the J end lost 6 bases, and 11 bases lay between the germline ends. Germline lookup yields CDR1 MNHEY and CDR2 SMNVEV (reference sequence). The CDR3 sequence is 12 residues long. The clonotype was recovered from an adult who received the MenACWY meningococcal vaccine as a control. Sequencing used peripheral blood, obtained 28 days after the second dose of the MenACWY control vaccine. V and J are TRBV27 and TRBJ1-2; no reliable D call. CDR3 bases: TGTGCCAGCAGCCTTGGTGGGGATGGCTACACCTTC. Translation: CASSLGGDGYTF.